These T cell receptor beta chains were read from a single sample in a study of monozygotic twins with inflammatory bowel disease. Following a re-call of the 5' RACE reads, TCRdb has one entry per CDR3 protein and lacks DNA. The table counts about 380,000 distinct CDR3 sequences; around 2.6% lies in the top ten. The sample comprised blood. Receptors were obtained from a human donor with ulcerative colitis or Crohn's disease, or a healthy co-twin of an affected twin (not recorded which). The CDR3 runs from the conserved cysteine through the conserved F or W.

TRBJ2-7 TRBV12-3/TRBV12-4 CASMPSGGTYEQYF
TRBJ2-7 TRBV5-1 CASGGEPSSYEQYF
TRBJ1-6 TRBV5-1 CASSLGLNNSPLHF
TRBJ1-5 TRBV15 CATSRWNLLSRGQPQHF
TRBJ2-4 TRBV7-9 CASSSRQDIAKNIQYF
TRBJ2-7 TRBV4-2 CASSQAADIYEQYF
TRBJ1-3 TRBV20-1 CSARSVRNSGNTIYF
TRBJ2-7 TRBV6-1 CASRPILTGPYEQYF
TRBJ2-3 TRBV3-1 CASRRQVGTTDTQYF
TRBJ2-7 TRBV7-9 CASSFAPFNQYF
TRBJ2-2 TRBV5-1 CASSIWTGQGELFF
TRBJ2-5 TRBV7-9 CASSSHRTGGETQYF
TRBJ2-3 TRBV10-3 CAISSEDRGTDTQYF
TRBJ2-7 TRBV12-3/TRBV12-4 CASSPGREQYF
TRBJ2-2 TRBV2 CASGEGYGTGELFF
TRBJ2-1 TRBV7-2 CASTLTGALREQFF
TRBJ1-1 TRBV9 CASSVEGTAATEAFF
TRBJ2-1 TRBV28 CASTQDRGAYNEQFF
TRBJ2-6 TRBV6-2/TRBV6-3 CASSPGQEKGPGANVLTF
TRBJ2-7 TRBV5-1 CASSLGGTGREQYF
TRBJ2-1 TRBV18 CASSRGLSSYNEQFF
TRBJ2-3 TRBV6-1 CASTLDQDSTDTQYF
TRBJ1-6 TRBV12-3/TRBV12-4 CASSLVGGSPLHF
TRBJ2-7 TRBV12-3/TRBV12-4 CASSLNWDRVSYEQYF
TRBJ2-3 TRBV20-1 CSAPGRNTDTQYF
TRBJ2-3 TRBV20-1 CSARDPPAGGVTDTQYF
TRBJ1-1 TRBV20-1 CSAPPKTGSTEAFF